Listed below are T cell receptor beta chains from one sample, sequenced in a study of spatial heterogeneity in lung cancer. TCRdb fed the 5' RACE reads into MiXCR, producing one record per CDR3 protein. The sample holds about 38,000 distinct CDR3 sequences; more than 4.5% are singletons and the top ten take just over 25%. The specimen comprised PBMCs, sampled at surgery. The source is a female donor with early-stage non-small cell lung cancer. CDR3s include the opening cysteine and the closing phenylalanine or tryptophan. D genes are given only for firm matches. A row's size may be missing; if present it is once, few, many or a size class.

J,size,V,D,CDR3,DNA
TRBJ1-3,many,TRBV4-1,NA,CASSQDPTGNTIYF,TGCGCCAGCAGCCAAGATCCCACTGGAAACACCATATATTTT
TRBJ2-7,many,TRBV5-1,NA,CASSLEIHFEQYF,TGCGCCAGCAGCTTGGAAATTCATTTCGAGCAGTACTTC
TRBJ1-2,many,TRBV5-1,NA,CASSLAGLISGYTF,TGCGCCAGCAGCTTGGCCGGGCTAATCTCTGGCTACACCTTC
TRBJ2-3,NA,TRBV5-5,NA,CASSLPAAGTDTQYF,TGTGCCAGCAGCCTTCCCGCCGCAGGCACAGATACGCAGTATTTT
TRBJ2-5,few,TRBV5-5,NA,CASSLASTETQYF,TGTGCCAGCAGCTTGGCAAGCACGGAGACCCAGTACTTC
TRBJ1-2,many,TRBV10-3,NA,CAISGEGGYTF,TGTGCCATCAGTGGCGAGGGGGGTTACACCTTC
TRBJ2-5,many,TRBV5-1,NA,CASSLAPGAQETQYF,TGCGCCAGCAGCTTGGCGCCAGGCGCCCAAGAGACCCAGTACTTC
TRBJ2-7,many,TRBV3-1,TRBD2,CASSQGSGGSYEQYF,TGTGCCAGCAGCCAAGGTAGCGGGGGCTCCTACGAGCAGTACTTC
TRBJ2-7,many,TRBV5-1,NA,CASSLGELISSEQYF,TGCGCCAGCAGCTTGGGTGAGTTAATCAGCTCCGAGCAGTACTTC
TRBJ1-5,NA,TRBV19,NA,CASTGRGSYQPQHF,TGTGCCAGTACAGGAAGGGGTAGTTATCAGCCCCAGCATTTT
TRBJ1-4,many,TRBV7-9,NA,CASSDIPPGGWVEKLFF,TGTGCCAGCAGCGATATTCCCCCCGGGGGCTGGGTTGAAAAACTGTTTTTT
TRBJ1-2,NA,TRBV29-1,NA,CSVESWSYGYTF,TGCAGCGTGGAGAGTTGGAGCTATGGCTACACCTTC
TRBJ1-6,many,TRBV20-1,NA,CSARRGTSEALHF,TGCAGTGCTAGAAGGGGCACCTCGGAGGCCCTCCACTTT
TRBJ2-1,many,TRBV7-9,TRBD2,CASSYEPGLATHNEQFF,TGTGCCAGCAGCTATGAGCCGGGACTAGCGACTCACAATGAGCAGTTCTTC
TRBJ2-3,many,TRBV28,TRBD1,CASSSWTGVADTQYF,TGTGCCAGCAGTTCGTGGACAGGGGTTGCAGATACGCAGTATTTT
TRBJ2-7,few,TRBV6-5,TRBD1,CASSYRQGNEQYF,TGTGCCAGCAGTTACCGACAGGGGAATGAGCAGTACTTC
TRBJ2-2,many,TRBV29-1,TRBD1,CSAWTGSVGELFF,TGCAGCGCCTGGACAGGGTCGGTCGGGGAGCTGTTTTTT
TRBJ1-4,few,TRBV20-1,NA,CSAPWGISNEKLFF,TGCAGTGCCCCGTGGGGGATTTCTAATGAAAAACTGTTTTTT
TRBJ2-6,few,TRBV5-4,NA,CASSPPHPSGANVLTF,TGTGCCAGCAGCCCCCCACACCCTTCTGGGGCCAACGTCCTGACTTTC
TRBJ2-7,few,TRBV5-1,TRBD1,CASSLQGAPNEQYF,TGCGCCAGCAGCTTGCAGGGGGCGCCTAACGAGCAGTACTTC
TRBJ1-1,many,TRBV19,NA,CASSIDRTGNTEAFF,TGTGCCAGTAGTATAGACCGAACAGGAAACACTGAAGCTTTCTTT
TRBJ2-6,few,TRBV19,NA,CASSISGSGANVLTF,TGTGCCAGTAGTATATCAGGCTCTGGGGCCAACGTCCTGACTTTC
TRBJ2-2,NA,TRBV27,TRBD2,CASSLSRGGGSGELFF,TGTGCCAGCAGTTTATCGCGCGGGGGTGGATCCGGGGAGCTGTTTTTT
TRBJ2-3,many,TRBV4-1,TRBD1,CASSQDQGAGDTQYF,TGCGCCAGCAGCCAAGATCAGGGGGCGGGAGATACGCAGTATTTT
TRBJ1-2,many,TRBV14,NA,CASSQDQAPLYGYTF,TGTGCCAGCAGCCAAGACCAGGCCCCCCTCTATGGCTACACCTTC
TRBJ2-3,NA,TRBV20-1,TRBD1,CSASDEEGTGGPDTQYF,TGCAGTGCTAGTGACGAGGAGGGGACAGGGGGCCCAGATACGCAGTATTTT
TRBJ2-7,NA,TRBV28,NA,CASSLAGINYEQYF,TGTGCCAGCAGTTTGGCAGGCATTAACTACGAGCAGTACTTC
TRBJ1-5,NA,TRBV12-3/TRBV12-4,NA,CASGGNQPQHF,TGTGCCAGCGGGGGTAATCAGCCCCAGCATTTT
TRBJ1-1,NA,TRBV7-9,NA,CASSLDSLGAFF,TGTGCCAGCAGCTTAGACAGTCTCGGAGCTTTCTTT
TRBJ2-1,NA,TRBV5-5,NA,CASSLVGVSYNEQFF,TGTGCCAGCAGCTTAGTAGGGGTCTCCTACAATGAGCAGTTCTTC
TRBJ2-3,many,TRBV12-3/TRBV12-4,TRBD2,CASSRGTSGTPHDTQYF,TGTGCCAGCAGTCGCGGGACTAGCGGGACCCCCCATGATACGCAGTATTTT
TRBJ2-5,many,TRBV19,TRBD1,CASSIDGQGARKTQYF,TGTGCCAGTAGTATAGATGGGCAGGGGGCGCGAAAGACCCAGTACTTC
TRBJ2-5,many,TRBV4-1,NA,CASSQDHGQTQYF,TGCGCCAGCAGCCAAGATCACGGGCAGACCCAGTACTTC
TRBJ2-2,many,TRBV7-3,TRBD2,CASSSSGGAPTGELFF,TGTGCCAGCAGCTCTAGCGGGGGGGCACCCACCGGGGAGCTGTTTTTT
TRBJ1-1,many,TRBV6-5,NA,CASGDIMNTEAFF,TGTGCCAGCGGGGACATTATGAACACTGAAGCTTTCTTT
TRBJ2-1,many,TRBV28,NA,CASSFSEGEYNEQFF,TGTGCCAGCAGTTTTTCTGAGGGGGAGTACAATGAGCAGTTCTTC
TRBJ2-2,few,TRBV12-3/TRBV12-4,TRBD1,CASSSPRTGPSNTGELFF,TGTGCCAGCAGTTCCCCTAGGACAGGGCCCTCGAACACCGGGGAGCTGTTTTTT
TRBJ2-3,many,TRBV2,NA,CASAGPMGDTQYF,TGTGCCAGCGCCGGACCAATGGGGGATACGCAGTATTTT
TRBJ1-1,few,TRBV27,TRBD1,CASHSGTVTEAFF,TGTGCCAGCCATTCCGGGACAGTTACTGAAGCTTTCTTT
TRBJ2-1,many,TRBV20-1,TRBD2,CSARGTSGRRPFYEQFF,TGCAGTGCCCGTGGGACTAGCGGGAGGCGTCCTTTCTATGAGCAGTTCTTC
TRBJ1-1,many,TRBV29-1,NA,CSGLTGGNEAFF,TGCAGCGGTCTGACAGGTGGCAATGAAGCTTTCTTT
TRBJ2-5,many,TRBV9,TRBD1,CASSVEGQGKETQYF,TGTGCCAGCAGCGTAGAGGGACAGGGGAAAGAGACCCAGTACTTC
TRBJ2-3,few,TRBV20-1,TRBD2,CSARGLAGKKDTQYF,TGCAGTGCTAGAGGGCTAGCGGGGAAAAAAGATACGCAGTATTTT
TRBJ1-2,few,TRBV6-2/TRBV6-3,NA,CASSYEEYGYTF,TGTGCCAGCAGTTACGAGGAGTATGGCTACACCTTC
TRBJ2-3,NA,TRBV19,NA,CASSFRVQGADTQYF,TGTGCCAGTAGTTTCCGGGTCCAAGGTGCAGATACGCAGTATTTT
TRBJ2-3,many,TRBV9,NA,CASSVAMSTDTQYF,TGTGCCAGCAGCGTAGCGATGAGCACAGATACGCAGTATTTT
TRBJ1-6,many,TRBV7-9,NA,CASGPRNSPLHF,TGTGCCAGCGGTCCAAGAAATTCACCCCTCCACTTT
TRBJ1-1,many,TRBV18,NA,CASSPPVRTEAFF,TGTGCCAGCTCACCACCGGTGCGAACTGAAGCTTTCTTT
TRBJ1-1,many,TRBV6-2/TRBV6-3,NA,CASSPWNRPATEAFF,TGTGCCAGCAGCCCGTGGAACAGGCCGGCCACTGAAGCTTTCTTT
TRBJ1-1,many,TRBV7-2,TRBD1,CASSARGRGEAFF,TGTGCCAGCAGCGCCAGGGGGAGGGGTGAAGCTTTCTTT
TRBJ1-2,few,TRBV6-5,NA,CASSYSTGEGYTF,TGTGCCAGCAGTTACTCGACAGGCGAGGGCTACACCTTC
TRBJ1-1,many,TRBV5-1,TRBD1,CASSFGDRNTAEAFF,TGCGCCAGCAGCTTCGGGGACAGGAATACAGCGGAAGCTTTCTTT
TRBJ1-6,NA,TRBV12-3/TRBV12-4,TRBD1,CASSAGTDNSPLHF,TGTGCCAGCAGCGCCGGGACAGATAATTCACCCCTCCACTTT
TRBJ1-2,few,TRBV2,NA,CASTSGGGYGYTF,TGTGCCAGCACCTCGGGAGGGGGCTATGGCTACACCTTC
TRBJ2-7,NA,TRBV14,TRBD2,CASSPLGGSYEQYF,TGTGCCAGCAGCCCCTTGGGGGGGTCCTACGAGCAGTACTTC
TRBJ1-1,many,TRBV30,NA,CAWRTRTGEAFF,TGTGCCTGGAGAACCCGCACAGGGGAAGCTTTCTTT
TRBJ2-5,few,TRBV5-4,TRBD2,CASSPGSGALETQYF,TGTGCCAGCAGCCCGGGTAGCGGGGCTTTAGAGACCCAGTACTTC